This TCR beta chain was observed in a study of cytomegalovirus exposure and HLA in healthy donors. PCR amplification relied on 60 Vbeta primers (plus 13 Jbeta primers). Repertoires were generated with immunoSEQ multiplex PCR, while TCRdb's copy carries only in-frame clones and drops some. The sample includes over 110,000 clones, about four fifths of them seen just once. In germline, CDR1 is LGHNA, CDR2 YSLEER. The CDR3 extends over 16 amino acids. V lost 1 base to trimming and J lost 4 bases; unmatched junction nucleotides: 4. Sequenced input: PBMCs. The receptor was derived from a male donor in good health and CMV-seronegative. The chain is built from TRBV4-3 and TRBJ1-3, with 10 bases fitting TRBD1. CDR3 bases: TGCGCCAGCAGCCAAGGGGGGACAGGGGAAGGAAACACCATATATTTT. It yields the protein CASSQGGTGEGNTIYF.